The clone carrying this T cell receptor beta chain has just a few counts. Its antigen is undetermined. CDR1 is SGHNT, CDR2 YYREEE, per germline (reference sequence). There are 16 residues in the CDR3. Losses at the gene ends were 0 bases for V and 4 bases for J; bases not matched to a gene: 4. The sample comes from a study of beta chain features in type 1 diabetes. CD4+ naive, central memory, regulatory and stem cell-like memory cells were sorted via CD45RO/CCR7/CD25/CD127/CD95/CD27. Study findings and constraints: Researchers could not determine here whether HLA type influences TCRB rearrangement. When VDJ junctions were examined, type 1 diabetes patients showed fewer insertions and more deletions. Significant though moderate, a shortening of TCRB CDR3s appeared in all four CD4+ subsets of Type 1 diabetes patients.

Expressed TCRB transcripts were sequenced because the isolated RNA had all been reverse transcribed beforehand. Sequencing used immunoSEQ multiplex PCR; TCRdb keeps in-frame clones, though not all of them. Of 120,000 to 150,000 clones listed, 10% to 15% were seen once; the top ten hold 1.3%. This TCR was sampled from a man in his late teens or twenties with type 1 diabetes. The J gene is TRBJ1-6, the V gene TRBV5-4, with TRBD1 matching over 7 bases. The source material was central memory CD4+ T cells from blood. The CDR3 region has the DNA TGTGCCAGCAGCTTGGGATCGGGACAGTATAATTCACCCCTCCACTTT. Its translation is CASSLGSGQYNSPLHF.